This T cell receptor (beta chain) stems from a study of Graves' ophthalmopathy and Graves' hyperthyroidism. Study findings and constraints: At about 70% sensitivity and about 72% specificity, the model predicted progression of the ophthalmopathy.

Active ophthalmopathy (CAS at least 3, NOSPECS at least 4), lasting under 3 months. From germline, CDR1 is MNHEY and CDR2 SVGAGI. With 6 bases removed from V and 0 bases from J, the gap between germline ends came to 15 bases. The CDR3 is made up of 15 amino acids. RNA transcripts yielded amplified TCR beta CDR3 regions. The first-round RT-PCR employed HTBI primers together with the Qiagen OneStep RT-PCR kit. A multiplex PCR was then performed as the second round. MiXCR was run by TCRdb on the multiplex PCR reads, yielding one entry per CDR3 protein. This table holds hundreds of thousands of distinct CDR3 sequences, 13% to 15% found once. This clonotype was observed at least ten times. What it recognizes is unknown.

This TCR derives from a woman in her 30s with Graves' ophthalmopathy. The chain couples TRBV6-5 to TRBJ2-7, with a weak D call TRBD1 (6 bases). Sequencing input: blood. The CDR3 loop is CASRSGTKSSYEQYF. The CDR3 nucleotides read TGTGCCAGCAGGTCCGGGACAAAGAGCTCCTACGAGCAGTACTTC.